This T cell receptor beta chain was obtained from a study of blood T cells in healthy people across ages. Germline-derived CDR1 and CDR2 are SGHDN and FVKESK. The CDR3 loop spans 16 amino acids. V dropped 0 bases and J dropped 4 bases, with 13 bases sitting between them. Next came a second PCR, run for about 6 to 11 cycles, which used a sample-barcoded 5' primer along with a J-beta primer mix. A single record per CDR3 protein comes from TCRdb applying MiXCR to the 5' RACE reads. The sample holds about 1.6 million distinct CDR3 sequences, almost 35% seen once. The sample comprised blood. This sequence joins TRBV14 and TRBJ1-5, with D unclear. This clonotype was obtained from a woman in her twenties or thirties in good health. This chain's CDR3 is CASSQDREKNNQPQHF. The CDR3 DNA sequence: TGTGCCAGCAGCCAAGATCGCGAGAAGAATAATCAGCCCCAGCATTTT.